This T cell receptor beta chain is drawn from a study of control samples from healthy donors and cancer patients. Profiling relied on immunoSEQ multiplex PCR, and the TCRdb table lists in-frame clones only, not all of them. The table shows 84,000 or so clones, with about nine tenths occurring only once. Germline loops: CDR1 SGHNT, CDR2 YYREEE (reference sequence). There are 17 residues in the CDR3. As to this clone: At one end, the junction sequence differs from germline, possibly due to a read error. At the DNA level, this CDR3 is encoded by other sequences in the same sample as well.

The TCR originated in a man under 40 in good health. The gene calls are TRBV5-4 and TRBJ1-1; D is undetermined. What was sequenced was blood. CDR3 sequence: CASSLRAGIAMNTEAFF. In DNA form, the CDR3 reads TGTGCCAGCAGCTTGAGGGCAGGAATAGCTATGAACACTGAAGCTTTTTTT. The full variable domain, rest sourced from reference TRBV5-4 and TRBJ1-1, is ETGVTQSPTHLIKTRGQQVTLRCSSQSGHNTVSWYQQALGQGPQFIFQYYREEENGRGNFPPRFSGLQFPNYSSELNVNALELDDSALYLCASSLRAGIAMNTEAFFGQGTRLTVV.